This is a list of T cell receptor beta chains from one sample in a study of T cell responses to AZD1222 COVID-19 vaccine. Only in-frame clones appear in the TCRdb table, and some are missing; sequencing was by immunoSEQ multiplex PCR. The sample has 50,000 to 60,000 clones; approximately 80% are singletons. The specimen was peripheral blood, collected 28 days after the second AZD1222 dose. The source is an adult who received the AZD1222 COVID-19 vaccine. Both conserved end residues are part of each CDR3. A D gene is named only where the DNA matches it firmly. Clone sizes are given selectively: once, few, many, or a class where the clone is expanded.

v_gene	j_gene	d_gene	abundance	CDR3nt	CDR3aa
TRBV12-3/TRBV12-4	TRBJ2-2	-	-	TGTGCCAGCAGTTTAGCAGCCACCGGGGAGCTGTTTTTT	CASSLAATGELFF
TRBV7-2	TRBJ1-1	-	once	TGTGCCAGCAGGTTGACAGTGTACACTGAAGCTTTCTTT	CASRLTVYTEAFF
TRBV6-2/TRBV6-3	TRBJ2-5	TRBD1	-	TGTGCCAGCAGTGACAGGGTGTTGAAGACCCAGTACTTC	CASSDRVLKTQYF
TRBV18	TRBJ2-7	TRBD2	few	TGTGCCAGCTCACAACCGGGACTAGCGGTATACGAGCAGTACTTC	CASSQPGLAVYEQYF
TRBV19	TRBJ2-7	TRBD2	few	TGTGCCAGAGGGACTAGCGACTACGAGCAGTACTTC	CARGTSDYEQYF
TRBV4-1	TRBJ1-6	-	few	TGCGCCAGCAGCCAAGAGGGACACCTCGGGTCACCCCTCCACTTT	CASSQEGHLGSPLHF
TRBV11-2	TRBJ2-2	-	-	TGTGCCAGCAGCTTAGGAGGAATCACCGGGGAGCTGTTTTTT	CASSLGGITGELFF
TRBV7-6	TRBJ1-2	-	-	TGTGCCAGCAGCTTAGAAGTGTCTGGGTTGGGCTACACCTTC	CASSLEVSGLGYTF
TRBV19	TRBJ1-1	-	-	TGTGCCAGTACCCAGGGAACTATGAACACTGAAGCTTTCTTT	CASTQGTMNTEAFF
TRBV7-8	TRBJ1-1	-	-	TGTGCCAGCAGCTTAGGTGCAAGAGGGGTGAACACTGAAGCTTTCTTT	CASSLGARGVNTEAFF
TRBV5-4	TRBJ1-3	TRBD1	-	TGTGCCAGCAGCCTCAGGGGGGCGGGAAACACCATATATTTT	CASSLRGAGNTIYF
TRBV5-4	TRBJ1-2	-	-	TGTGCCAGCAGCTTAATTTTCGGAGGTAATGGCTACACCTTC	CASSLIFGGNGYTF
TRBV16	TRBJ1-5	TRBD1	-	TGTGCCAGCTCCGCCGGGGACAGGGGGTTTCAGCCCCAGCATTTT	CASSAGDRGFQPQHF
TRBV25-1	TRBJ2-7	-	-	TGTGCCAGCAGCCCCCAGGACATCGCCTACGAGCAGTACTTC	CASSPQDIAYEQYF
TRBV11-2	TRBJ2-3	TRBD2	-	TGTGCCAGCAGCCCGGGACTAGCGGGGAGCACAGATACGCAGTATTTT	CASSPGLAGSTDTQYF
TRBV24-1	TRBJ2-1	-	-	TGTGCCACCAGTTCCGCGGACAGAGATTACAATGAGCAGTTCTTC	CATSSADRDYNEQFF
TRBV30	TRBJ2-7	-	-	TGTGCCTGGAGTCCCGCCTACGAGCAGTACTTC	CAWSPAYEQYF